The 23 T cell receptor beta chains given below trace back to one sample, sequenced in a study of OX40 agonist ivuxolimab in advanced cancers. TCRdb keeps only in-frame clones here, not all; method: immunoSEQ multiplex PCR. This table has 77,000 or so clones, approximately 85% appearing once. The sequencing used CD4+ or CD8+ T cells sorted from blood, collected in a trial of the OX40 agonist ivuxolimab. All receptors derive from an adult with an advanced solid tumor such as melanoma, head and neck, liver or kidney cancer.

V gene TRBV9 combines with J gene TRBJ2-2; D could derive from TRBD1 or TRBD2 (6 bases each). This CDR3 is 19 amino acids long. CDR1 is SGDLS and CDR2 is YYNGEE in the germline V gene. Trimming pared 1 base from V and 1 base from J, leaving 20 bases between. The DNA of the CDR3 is TGTGCCAGCAGCGTATTCGGGGGCTGGGGGGCGAAGAACACCGGGGAGCTGTTTTTT. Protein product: CASSVFGGWGAKNTGELFF.

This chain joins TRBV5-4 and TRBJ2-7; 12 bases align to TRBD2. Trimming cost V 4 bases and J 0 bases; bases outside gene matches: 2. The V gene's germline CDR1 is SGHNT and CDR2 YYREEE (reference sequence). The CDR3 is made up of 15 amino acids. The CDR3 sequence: CASSVTSGSSYEQYF. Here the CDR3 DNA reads TGTGCCAGCAGCGTGACTAGCGGGAGCTCCTACGAGCAGTACTTC.

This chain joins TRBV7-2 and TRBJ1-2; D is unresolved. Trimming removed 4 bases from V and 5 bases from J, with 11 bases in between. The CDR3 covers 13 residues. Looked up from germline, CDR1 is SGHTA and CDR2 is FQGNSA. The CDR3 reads CASSYSAPYGYTF. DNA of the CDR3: TGTGCCAGCAGCTATAGCGCTCCATATGGCTACACCTTC.

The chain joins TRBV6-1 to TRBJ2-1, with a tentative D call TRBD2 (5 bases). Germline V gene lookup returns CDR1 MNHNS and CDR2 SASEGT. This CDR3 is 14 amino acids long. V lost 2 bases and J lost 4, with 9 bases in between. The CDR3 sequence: CASSERDYYNEQFF. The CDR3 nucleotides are TGTGCCAGCAGTGAACGCGACTATTACAATGAGCAGTTCTTC.

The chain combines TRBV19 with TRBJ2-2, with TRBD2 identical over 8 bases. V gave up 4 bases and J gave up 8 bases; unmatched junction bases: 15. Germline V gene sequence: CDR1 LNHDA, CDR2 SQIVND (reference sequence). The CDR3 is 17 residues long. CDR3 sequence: CASSNPKAGASLGELFF. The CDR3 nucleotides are TGTGCCAGTAGTAACCCCAAAGCGGGGGCCTCGTTGGGGGAGCTGTTTTTT. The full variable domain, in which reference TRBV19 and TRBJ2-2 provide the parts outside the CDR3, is DGGITQSPKYLFRKEGQNVTLSCEQNLNHDAMYWYRQDPGQGLRLIYYSQIVNDFQKGDIAEGYSVSREKKESFPLTVTSAQKNPTAFYLCASSNPKAGASLGELFFGEGSRLTVL.

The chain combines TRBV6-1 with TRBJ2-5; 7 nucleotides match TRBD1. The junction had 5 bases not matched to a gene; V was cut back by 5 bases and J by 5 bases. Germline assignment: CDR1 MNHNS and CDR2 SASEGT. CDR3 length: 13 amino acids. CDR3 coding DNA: TGTGCCAGCAGTTTACAGGGGCAGGAGACCCAGTACTTC. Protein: CASSLQGQETQYF.

The CDR3 region is CASSMGLTDTQYF. CDR3 nucleotide sequence: TGTGCCAGCAGCATGGGACTTACAGATACGCAGTATTTT. The rearrangement uses TRBV7-2 and TRBJ2-3; weak D call: TRBD2 (6 bases). This CDR3 is built from 13 residues. Trimming pared 5 bases from V and 3 bases from J, leaving 9 bases between. Germline V CDR1 and CDR2: SGHTA, FQGNSA.

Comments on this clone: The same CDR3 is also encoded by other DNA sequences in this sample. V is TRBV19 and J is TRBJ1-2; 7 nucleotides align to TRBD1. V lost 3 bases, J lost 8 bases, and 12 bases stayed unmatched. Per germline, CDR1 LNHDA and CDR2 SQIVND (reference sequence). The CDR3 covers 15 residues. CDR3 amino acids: CASSIGDSPSRGYTF. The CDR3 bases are TGTGCCAGTAGTATCGGGGACAGTCCCTCGAGGGGCTACACCTTC.

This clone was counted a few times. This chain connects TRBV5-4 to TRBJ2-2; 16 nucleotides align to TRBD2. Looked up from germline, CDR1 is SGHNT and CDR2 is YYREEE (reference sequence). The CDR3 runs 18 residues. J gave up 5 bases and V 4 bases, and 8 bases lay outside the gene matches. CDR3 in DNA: TGTGCCAGCAGCCCGGGGACTAGCGGGAGGGCCAGGACCGGGGAGCTGTTTTTT. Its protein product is CASSPGTSGRARTGELFF.

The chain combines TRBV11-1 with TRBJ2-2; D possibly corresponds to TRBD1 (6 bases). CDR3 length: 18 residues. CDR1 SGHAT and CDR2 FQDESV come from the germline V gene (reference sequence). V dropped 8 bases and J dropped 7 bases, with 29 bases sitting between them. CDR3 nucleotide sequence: TGTGCCAGCCAGATATCATTTCTTCAGGGGCCTCCAGACGGGGAGCTGTTTTTT. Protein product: CASQISFLQGPPDGELFF.

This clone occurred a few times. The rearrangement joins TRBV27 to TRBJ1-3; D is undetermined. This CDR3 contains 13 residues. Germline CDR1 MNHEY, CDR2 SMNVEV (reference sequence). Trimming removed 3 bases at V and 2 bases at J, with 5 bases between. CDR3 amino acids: CASSLRAGNTIYF. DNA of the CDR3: TGTGCCAGCAGTTTGCGGGCTGGAAACACCATATATTTT.

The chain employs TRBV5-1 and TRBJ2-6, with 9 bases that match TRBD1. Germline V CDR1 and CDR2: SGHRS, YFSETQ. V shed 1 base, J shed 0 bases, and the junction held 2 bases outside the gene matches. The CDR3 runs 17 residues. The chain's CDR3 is CASSLTGGSSGANVLTF. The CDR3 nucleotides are TGCGCCAGCAGCTTGACAGGGGGCTCCTCTGGGGCCAACGTCCTGACTTTC.

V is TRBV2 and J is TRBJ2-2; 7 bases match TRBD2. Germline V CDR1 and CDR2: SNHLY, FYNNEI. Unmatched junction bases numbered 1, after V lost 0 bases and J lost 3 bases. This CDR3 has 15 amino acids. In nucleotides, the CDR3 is TGTGCCAGCAGTGAAGCTAGCGGGTACACCGGGGAGCTGTTTTTT. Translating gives CASSEASGYTGELFF.

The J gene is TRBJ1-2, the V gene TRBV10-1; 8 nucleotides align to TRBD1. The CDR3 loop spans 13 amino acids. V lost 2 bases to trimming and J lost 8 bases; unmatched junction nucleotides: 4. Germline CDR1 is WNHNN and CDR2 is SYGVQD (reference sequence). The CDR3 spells CASSEDRGFGYTF. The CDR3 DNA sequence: TGCGCCAGCAGTGAGGACAGGGGCTTCGGCTACACCTTC.

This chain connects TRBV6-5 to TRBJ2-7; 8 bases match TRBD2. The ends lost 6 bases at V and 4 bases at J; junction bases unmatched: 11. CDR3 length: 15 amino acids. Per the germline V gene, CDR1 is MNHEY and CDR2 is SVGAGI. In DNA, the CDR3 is TGTGCCAGCAGCCGGACGGGGGGGACGACGTACGAGCAGTACTTC. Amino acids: CASSRTGGTTYEQYF.

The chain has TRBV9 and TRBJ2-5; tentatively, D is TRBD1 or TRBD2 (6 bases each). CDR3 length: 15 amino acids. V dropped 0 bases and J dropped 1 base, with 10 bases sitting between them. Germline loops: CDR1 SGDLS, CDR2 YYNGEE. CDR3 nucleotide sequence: TGTGCCAGCAGCGTAGGGGGGGCCGGCCAAGAGACCCAGTACTTC. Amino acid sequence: CASSVGGAGQETQYF.

CDR3 protein: CASSLEASGHNEQFF. The CDR3 DNA follows: TGTGCCAGCAGCTTAGAGGCTAGCGGCCACAATGAGCAGTTCTTC. The J gene is TRBJ2-1, the V gene TRBV7-2, with 7 nucleotides matching TRBD2. This CDR3 has 15 amino acids. The germline gives CDR1 SGHTA, CDR2 FQGNSA. Unmatched junction bases numbered 5, after V lost 1 base and J lost 5 bases.

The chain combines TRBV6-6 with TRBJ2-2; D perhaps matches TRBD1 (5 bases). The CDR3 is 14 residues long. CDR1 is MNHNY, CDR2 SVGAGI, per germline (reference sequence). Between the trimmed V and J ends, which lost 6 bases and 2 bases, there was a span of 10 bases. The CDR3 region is CASSPTDNTGELFF. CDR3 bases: TGTGCCAGCAGCCCGACAGACAACACCGGGGAGCTGTTTTTT.

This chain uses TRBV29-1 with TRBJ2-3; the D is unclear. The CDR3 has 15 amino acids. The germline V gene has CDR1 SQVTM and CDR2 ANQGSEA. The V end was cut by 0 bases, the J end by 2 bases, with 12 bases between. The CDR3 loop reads CSVEDPAAVTDTQYF. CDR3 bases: TGCAGCGTTGAAGATCCAGCCGCCGTCACAGATACGCAGTATTTT.

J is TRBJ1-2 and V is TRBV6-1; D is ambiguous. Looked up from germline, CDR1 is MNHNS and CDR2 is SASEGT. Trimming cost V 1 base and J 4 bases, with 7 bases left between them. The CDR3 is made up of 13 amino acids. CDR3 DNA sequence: TGTGCCAGCAGTGAAGACCCGGGCTATGGCTACACCTTC. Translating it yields CASSEDPGYGYTF.

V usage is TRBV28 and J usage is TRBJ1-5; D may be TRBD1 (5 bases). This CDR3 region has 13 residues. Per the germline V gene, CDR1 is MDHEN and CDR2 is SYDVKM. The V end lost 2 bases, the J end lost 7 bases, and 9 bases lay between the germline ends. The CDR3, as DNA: TGTGCCAGCAGTTTAGCAGGGTACCAGCCCCAGCATTTT. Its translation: CASSLAGYQPQHF.

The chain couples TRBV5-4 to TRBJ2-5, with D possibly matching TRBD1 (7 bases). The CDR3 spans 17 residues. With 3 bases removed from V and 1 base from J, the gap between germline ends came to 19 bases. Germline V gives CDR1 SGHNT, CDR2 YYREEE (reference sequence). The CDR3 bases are TGTGCCAGCAGCTCCGAGACAGGGAGGATCGGCCAAGAGACCCAGTACTTC. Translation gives CASSSETGRIGQETQYF.

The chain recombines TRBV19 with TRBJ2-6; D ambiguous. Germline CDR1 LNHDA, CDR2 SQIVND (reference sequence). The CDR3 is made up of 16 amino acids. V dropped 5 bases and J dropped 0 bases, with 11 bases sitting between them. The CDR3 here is CASSLQLFSGANVLTF. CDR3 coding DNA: TGTGCCAGTAGTTTACAGCTTTTCTCTGGGGCCAACGTCCTGACTTTC.